The clone carrying this T cell receptor beta chain has at least ten counts. Trimming stripped 6 bases from V and 0 bases from J, with 9 bases between. Germline CDR1 LNHDA, CDR2 SQIVND (reference sequence). The CDR3 spans 15 residues. RNA transcripts served as template for amplifying TCR beta CDR3 sequences. An opening RT-PCR round employed HTBI primers and preceded a second-round multiplex PCR. MiXCR, applied by TCRdb to the multiplex PCR reads, yields one record per CDR3 protein. The table includes about 740,000 distinct CDR3 sequences, 40% detected once. This sample stems from a study of Graves' ophthalmopathy and Graves' hyperthyroidism.

The chain couples TRBV19 to TRBJ2-6, with no clear D. The TCR was taken from an adult man with Graves' ophthalmopathy. Sequenced input: peripheral blood. For the CDR3, the DNA is TGTGCCAGTAGGGACCGTTTCTCTGGGGCCAACGTCCTGACTTTC. Amino acids: CASRDRFSGANVLTF.